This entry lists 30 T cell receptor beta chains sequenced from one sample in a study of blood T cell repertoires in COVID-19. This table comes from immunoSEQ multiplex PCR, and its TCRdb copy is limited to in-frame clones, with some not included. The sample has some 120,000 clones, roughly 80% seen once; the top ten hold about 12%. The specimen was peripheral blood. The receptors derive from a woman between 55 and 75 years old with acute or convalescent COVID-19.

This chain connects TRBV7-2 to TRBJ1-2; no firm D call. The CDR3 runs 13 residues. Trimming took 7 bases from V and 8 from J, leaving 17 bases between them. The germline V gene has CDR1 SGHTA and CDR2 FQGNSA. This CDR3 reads CASTLLREQGYTF. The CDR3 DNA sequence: TGTGCCAGCACCCTGCTCCGGGAGCAGGGCTACACCTTC.

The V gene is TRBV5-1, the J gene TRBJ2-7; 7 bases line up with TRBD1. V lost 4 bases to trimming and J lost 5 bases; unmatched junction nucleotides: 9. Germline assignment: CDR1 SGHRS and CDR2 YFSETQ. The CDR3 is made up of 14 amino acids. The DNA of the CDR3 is TGCGCCAGCAGCCTTCAGACAGGGATGAACGAGCAGTACTTC. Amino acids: CASSLQTGMNEQYF.

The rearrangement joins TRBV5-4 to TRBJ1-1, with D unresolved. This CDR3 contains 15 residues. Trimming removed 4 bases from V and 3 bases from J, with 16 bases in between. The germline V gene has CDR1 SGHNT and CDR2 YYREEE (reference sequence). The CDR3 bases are TGTGCCAGCAGCCCCTTTACCGGAGGTGACACTGAAGCTTTCTTT. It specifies CASSPFTGGDTEAFF.

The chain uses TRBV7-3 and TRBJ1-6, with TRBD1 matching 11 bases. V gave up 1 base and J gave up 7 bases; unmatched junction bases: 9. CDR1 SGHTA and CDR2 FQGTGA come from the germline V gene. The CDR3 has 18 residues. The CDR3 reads CASSLIVRTGGENSPLHF. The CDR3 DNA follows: TGTGCCAGCAGCTTAATTGTTAGGACAGGGGGCGAAAATTCACCCCTCCACTTT.

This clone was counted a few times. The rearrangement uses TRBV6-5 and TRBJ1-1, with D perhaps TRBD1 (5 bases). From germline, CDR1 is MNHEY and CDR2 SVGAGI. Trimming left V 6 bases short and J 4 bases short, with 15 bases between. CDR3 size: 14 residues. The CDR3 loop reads CASSPDGGSTEAFF. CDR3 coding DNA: TGTGCCAGCAGCCCCGACGGGGGAAGCACTGAAGCTTTCTTT.

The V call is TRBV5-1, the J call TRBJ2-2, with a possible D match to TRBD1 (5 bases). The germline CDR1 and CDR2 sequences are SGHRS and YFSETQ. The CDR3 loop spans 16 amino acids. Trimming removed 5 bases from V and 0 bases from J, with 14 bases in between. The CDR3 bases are TGCGCCAGCAGACAGGACGCCATTGCGAACACCGGGGAGCTGTTTTTT. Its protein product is CASRQDAIANTGELFF.

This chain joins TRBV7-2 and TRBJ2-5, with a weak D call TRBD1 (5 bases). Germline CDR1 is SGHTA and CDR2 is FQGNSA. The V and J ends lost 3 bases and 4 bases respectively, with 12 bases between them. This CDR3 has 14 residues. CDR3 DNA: TGTGCCAGCAGCTTGGACACTCCCGTAGAGACCCAGTACTTC. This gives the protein CASSLDTPVETQYF.

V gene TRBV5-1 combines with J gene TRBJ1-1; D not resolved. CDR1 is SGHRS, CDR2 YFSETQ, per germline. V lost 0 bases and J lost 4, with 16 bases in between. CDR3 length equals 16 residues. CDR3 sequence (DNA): TGCGCCAGCAGCTTGGCCGCGGGAAGAAAGGGCACTGAAGCTTTCTTT. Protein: CASSLAAGRKGTEAFF.

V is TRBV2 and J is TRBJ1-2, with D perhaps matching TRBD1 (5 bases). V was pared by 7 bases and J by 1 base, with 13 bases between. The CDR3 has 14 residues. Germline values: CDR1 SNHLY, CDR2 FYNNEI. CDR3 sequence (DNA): TGTGCCAGCAAGGGGACTCTCCTTAACTATGGCTACACCTTC. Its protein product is CASKGTLLNYGYTF.

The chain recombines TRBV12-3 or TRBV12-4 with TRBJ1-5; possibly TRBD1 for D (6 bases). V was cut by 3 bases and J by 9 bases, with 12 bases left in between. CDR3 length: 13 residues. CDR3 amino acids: CASSLGTFPPQHF. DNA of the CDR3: TGTGCCAGCAGTTTGGGGACATTCCCGCCCCAGCATTTT.

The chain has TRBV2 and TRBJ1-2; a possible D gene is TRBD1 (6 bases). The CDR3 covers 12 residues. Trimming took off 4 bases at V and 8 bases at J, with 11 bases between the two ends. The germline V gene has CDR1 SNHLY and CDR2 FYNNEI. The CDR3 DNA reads TGTGCCAGCAGTGGCAACAGGGCAGGCTACACCTTC. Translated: CASSGNRAGYTF.

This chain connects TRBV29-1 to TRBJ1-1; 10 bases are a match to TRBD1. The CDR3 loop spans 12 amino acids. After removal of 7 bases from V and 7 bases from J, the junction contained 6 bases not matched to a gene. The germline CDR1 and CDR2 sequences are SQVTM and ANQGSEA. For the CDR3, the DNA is TGCAGCGACAGACAGGGGGCTGGTGAAGCTTTCTTT. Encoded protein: CSDRQGAGEAFF.

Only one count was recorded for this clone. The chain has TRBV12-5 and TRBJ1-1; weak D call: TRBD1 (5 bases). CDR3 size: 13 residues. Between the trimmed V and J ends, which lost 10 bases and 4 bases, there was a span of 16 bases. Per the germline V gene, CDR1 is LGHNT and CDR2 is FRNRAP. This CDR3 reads CATSRESITEAFF. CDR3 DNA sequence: TGTGCTACATCCAGGGAATCTATCACTGAAGCTTTCTTT.

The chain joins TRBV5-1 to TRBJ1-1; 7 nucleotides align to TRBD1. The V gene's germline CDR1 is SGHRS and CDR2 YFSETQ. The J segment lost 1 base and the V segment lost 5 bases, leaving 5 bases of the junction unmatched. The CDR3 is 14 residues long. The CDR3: CASRARGRNTEAFF. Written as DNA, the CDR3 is TGCGCCAGCAGAGCCAGGGGGAGGAACACTGAAGCTTTCTTT. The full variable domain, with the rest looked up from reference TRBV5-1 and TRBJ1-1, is KAGVTQTPRYLIKTRGQQVTLSCSPISGHRSVSWYQQTPGQGLQFLFEYFSETQRNKGNFPGRFSGRQFSNSRSEMNVSTLELGDSALYLCASRARGRNTEAFFGQGTRLTVV.

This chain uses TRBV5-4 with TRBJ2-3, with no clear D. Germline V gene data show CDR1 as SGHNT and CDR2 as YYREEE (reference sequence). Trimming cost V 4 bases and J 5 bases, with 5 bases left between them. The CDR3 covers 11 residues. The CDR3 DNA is TGTGCCAGCAGCAACAGAGATACGCAGTATTTT. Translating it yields CASSNRDTQYF.

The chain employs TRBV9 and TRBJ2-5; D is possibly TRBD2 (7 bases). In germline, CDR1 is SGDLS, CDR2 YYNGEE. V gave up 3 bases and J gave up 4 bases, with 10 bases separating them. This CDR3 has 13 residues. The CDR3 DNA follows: TGTGCCAGCAGCGGGGGGGGCCGAGAGACCCAGTACTTC. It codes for CASSGGGRETQYF.

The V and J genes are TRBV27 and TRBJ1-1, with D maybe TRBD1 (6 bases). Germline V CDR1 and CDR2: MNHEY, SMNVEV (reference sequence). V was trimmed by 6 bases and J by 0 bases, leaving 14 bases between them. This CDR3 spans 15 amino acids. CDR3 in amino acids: CASRRDRNMNTEAFF. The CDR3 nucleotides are TGTGCCAGCAGGAGAGACAGGAACATGAACACTGAAGCTTTCTTT.

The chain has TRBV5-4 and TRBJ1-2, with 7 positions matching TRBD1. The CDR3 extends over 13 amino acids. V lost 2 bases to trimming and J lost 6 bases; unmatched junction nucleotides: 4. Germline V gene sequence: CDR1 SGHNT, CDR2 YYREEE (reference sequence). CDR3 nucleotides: TGTGCCAGCAGCTTCCAGGGGGAAGATGGCTACACCTTC. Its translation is CASSFQGEDGYTF.

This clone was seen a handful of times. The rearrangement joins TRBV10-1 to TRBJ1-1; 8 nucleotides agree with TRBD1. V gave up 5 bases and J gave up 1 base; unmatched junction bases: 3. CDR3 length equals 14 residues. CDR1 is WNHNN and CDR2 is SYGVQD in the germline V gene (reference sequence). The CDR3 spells CASSKDRANTEAFF. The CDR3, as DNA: TGCGCCAGCAGTAAGGACAGGGCGAACACTGAAGCTTTCTTT.

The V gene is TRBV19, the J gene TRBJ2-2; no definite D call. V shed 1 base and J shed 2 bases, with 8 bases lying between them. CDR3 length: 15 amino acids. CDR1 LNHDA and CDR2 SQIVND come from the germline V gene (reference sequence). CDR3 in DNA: TGTGCCAGTAGTATAGCAAACAGAAACACCGGGGAGCTGTTTTTT. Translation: CASSIANRNTGELFF.

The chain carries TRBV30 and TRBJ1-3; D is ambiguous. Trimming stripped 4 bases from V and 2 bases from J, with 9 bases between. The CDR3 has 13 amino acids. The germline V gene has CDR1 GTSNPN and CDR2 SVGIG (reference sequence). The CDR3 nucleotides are TGTGCCTGGACTCGAGAAACTGGAAACACCATATATTTT. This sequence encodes CAWTRETGNTIYF.

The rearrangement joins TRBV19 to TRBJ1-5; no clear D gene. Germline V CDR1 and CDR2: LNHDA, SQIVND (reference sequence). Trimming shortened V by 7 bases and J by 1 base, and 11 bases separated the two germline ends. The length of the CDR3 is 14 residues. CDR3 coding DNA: TGTGCCAGTAATAAGGTCGGGAGCAATCAGCCCCAGCATTTT. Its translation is CASNKVGSNQPQHF.

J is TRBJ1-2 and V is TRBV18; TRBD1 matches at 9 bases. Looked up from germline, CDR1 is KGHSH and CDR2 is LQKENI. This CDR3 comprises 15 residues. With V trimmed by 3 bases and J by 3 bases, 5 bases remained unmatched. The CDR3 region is CASSPLRQGDYGYTF. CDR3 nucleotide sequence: TGTGCCAGCTCACCGCTGCGACAGGGGGACTATGGCTACACCTTC. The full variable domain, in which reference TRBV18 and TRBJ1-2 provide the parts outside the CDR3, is NAGVMQNPRHLVRRRGQEARLRCSPMKGHSHVYWYRQLPEEGLKFMVYLQKENIIDESGMPKERFSAEFPKEGPSILRIQQVVRGDSAAYFCASSPLRQGDYGYTFGSGTRLTVV.

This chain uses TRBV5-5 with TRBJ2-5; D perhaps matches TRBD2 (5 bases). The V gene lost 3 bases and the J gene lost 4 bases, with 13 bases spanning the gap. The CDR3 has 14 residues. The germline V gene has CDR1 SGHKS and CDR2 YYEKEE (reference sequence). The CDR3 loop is CASSSSPSRETQYF. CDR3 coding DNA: TGTGCCAGCAGCTCGTCGCCTAGCAGAGAGACCCAGTACTTC.

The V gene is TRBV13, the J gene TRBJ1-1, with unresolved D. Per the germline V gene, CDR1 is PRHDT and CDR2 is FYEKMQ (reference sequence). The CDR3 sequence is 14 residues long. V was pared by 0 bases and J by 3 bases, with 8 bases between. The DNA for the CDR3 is TGTGCCAGCAGCTTAGGAGGAGGGTACACTGAAGCTTTCTTT. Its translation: CASSLGGGYTEAFF.

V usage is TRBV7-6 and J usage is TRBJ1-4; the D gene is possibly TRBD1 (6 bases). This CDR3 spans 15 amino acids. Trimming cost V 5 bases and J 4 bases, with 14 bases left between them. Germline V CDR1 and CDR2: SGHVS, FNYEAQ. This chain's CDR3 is CASSPNQGINEKLFF. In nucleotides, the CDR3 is TGTGCCAGCAGCCCAAACCAGGGGATTAATGAAAAACTGTTTTTT. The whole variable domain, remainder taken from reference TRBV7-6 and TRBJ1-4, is GAGVSQSPRYKVTKRGQDVALRCDPISGHVSLYWYRQALGQGPEFLTYFNYEAQQDKSGLPNDRFSAERPEGSISTLTIQRTEQRDSAMYRCASSPNQGINEKLFFGSGTQLSVL.

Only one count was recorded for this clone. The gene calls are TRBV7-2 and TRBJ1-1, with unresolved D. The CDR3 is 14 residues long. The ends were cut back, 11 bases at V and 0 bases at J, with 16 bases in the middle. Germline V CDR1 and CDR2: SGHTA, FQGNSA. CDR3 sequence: CASRRDSLNTEAFF. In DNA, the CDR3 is TGTGCCTCCCGCCGAGACTCTTTGAACACTGAAGCTTTCTTT.

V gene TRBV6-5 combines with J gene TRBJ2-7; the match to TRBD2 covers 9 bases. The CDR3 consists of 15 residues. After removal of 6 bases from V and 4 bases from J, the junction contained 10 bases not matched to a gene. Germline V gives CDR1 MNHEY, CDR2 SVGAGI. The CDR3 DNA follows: TGTGCCAGCAGACCTCGGCGGGGGGGCCAATACGAGCAGTACTTC. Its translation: CASRPRRGGQYEQYF.

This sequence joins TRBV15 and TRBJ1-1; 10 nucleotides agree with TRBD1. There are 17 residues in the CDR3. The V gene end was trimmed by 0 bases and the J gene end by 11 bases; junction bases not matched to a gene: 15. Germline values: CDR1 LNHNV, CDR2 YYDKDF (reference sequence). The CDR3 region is CATSRDYRDRGHHSAFF. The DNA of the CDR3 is TGTGCCACCAGCAGAGATTACCGGGACAGGGGTCATCATTCGGCTTTCTTT.

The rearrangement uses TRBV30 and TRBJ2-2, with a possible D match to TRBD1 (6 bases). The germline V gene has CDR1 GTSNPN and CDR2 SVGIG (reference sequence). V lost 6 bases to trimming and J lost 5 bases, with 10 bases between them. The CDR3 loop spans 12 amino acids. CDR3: CACHRETGELFF. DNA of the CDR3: TGTGCCTGTCACAGGGAGACCGGGGAGCTGTTTTTT.